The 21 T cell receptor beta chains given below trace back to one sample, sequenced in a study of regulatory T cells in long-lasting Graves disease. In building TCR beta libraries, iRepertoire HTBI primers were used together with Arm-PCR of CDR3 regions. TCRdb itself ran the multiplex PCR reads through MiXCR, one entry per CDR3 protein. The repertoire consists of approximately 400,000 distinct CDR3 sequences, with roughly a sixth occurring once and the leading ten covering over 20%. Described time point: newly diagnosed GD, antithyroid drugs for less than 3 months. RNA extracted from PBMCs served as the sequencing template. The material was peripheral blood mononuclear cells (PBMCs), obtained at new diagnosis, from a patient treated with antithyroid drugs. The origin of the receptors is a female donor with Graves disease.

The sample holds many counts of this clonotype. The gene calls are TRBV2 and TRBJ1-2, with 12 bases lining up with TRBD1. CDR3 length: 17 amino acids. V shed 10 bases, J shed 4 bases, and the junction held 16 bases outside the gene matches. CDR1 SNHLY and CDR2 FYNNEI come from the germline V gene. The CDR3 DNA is TGTGCCACCCAATCGCCTGTCCGGGACAGGGGGCCCTATGGCTACACCTTC. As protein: CATQSPVRDRGPYGYTF.

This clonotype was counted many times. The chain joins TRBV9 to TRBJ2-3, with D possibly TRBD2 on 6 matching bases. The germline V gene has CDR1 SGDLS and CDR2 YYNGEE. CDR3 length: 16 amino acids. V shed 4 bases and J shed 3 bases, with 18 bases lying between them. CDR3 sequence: CASSTTGTGETDTQYF. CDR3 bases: TGTGCCAGCAGCACAACCGGGACGGGAGAGACAGATACGCAGTATTTT.

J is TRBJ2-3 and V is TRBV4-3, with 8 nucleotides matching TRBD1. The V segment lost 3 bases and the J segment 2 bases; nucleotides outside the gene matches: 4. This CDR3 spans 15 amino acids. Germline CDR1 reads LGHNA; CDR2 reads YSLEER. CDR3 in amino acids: CASSHPGQVTDTQYF. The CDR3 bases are TGCGCCAGCAGCCATCCGGGACAGGTCACAGATACGCAGTATTTT.

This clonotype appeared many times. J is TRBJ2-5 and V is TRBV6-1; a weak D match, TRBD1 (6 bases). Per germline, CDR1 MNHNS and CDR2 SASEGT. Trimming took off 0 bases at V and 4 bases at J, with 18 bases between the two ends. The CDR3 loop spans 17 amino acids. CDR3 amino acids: CASSEARVWGQGETQYF. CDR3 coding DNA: TGTGCCAGCAGTGAAGCGCGGGTCTGGGGGCAAGGAGAGACCCAGTACTTC.

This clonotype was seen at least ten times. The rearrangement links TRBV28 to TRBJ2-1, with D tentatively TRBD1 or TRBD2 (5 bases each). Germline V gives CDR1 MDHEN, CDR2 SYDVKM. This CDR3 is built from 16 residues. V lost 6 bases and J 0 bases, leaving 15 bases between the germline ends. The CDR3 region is CASRNSRDLSYNEQFF. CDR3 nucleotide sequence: TGTGCCAGCAGAAATTCCCGGGACCTCTCCTACAATGAGCAGTTCTTC.

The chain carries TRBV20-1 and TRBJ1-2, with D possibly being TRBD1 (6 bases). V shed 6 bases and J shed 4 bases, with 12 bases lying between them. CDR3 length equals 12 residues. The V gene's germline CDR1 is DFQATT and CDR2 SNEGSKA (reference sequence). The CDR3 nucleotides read TGCAGTGCCCAAAGGGGGGCCTATGGCTACACCTTC. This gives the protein CSAQRGAYGYTF.

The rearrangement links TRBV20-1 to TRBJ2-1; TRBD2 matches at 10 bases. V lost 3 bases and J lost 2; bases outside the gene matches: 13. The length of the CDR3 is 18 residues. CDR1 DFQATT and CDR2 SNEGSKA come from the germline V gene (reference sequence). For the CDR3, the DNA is TGCAGTGCTAGGTTTCCAGCGGGGGGGCCTAGACCCTACAATGAGCAGTTCTTC. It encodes CSARFPAGGPRPYNEQFF.

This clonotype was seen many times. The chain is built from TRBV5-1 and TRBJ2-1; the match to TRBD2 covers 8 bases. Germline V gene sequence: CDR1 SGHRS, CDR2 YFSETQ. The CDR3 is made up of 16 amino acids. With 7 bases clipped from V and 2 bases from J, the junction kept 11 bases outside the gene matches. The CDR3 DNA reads TGCGCCAGCCGTAGACGGCGGGGGGTAACCTACAATGAGCAGTTCTTC. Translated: CASRRRRGVTYNEQFF.

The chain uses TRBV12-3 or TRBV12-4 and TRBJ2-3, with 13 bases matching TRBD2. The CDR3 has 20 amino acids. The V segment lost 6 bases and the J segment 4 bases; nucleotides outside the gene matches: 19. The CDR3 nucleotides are TGTGCCAGCAGGCCCGGAGGGGGGGGACTAGCGGGGCCTCGCTCAGATACGCAGTATTTT. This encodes CASRPGGGGLAGPRSDTQYF.

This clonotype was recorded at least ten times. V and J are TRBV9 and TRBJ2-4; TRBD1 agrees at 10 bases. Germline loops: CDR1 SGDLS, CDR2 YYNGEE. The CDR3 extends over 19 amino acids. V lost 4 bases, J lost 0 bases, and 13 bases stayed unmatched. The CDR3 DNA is TGTGCCAGCAGCCCCGGGACAGGGGAGTCCGGCTTAGCCAAAAACATTCAGTACTTC. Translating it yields CASSPGTGESGLAKNIQYF.

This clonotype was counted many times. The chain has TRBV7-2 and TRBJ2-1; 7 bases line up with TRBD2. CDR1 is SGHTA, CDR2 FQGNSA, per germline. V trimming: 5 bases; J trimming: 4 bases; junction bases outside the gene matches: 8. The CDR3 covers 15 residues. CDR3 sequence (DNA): TGTGCCAGCAGCCCTTGGGCGGGGGATTACAATGAGCAGTTCTTC. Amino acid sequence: CASSPWAGDYNEQFF.

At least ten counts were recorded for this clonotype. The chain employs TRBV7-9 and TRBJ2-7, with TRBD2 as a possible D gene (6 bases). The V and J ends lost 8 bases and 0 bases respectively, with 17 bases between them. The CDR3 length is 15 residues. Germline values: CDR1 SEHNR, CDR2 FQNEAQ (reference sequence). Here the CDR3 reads CASRRLGGNSYEQYF. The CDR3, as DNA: TGTGCCAGCCGCCGACTTGGCGGGAACTCCTACGAGCAGTACTTC. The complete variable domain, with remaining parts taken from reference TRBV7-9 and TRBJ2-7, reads DTGVSQNPRHKITKRGQNVTFRCDPISEHNRLYWYRQTLGQGPEFLTYFQNEAQLEKSRLLSDRFSAERPKGSFSTLEIQRTEQGDSAMYLCASRRLGGNSYEQYFGPGTRLTVT.

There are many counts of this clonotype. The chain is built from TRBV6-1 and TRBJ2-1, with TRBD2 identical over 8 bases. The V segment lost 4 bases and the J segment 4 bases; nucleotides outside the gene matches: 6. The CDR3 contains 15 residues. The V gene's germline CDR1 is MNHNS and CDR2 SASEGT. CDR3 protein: CASSGGTRNYNEQFF. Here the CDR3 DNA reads TGTGCCAGCAGTGGTGGGACTAGAAATTACAATGAGCAGTTCTTC.

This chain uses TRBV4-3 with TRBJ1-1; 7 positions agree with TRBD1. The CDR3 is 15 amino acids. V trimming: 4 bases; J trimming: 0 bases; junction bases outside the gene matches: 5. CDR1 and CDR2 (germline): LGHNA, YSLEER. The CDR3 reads CASSPIRGVNTEAFF. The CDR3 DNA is TGCGCCAGCAGCCCGATCAGGGGGGTGAACACTGAAGCTTTCTTT.

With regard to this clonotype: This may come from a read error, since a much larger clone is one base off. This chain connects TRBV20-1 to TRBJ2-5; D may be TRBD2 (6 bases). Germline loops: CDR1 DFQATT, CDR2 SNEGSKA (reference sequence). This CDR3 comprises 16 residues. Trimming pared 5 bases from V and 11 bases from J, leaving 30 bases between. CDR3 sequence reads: CSAPLGLPSSYNEQYF. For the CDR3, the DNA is TGCAGTGCTCCACTGGGACTTCCGAGCTCCTACAATGAGCAGTACTTC.

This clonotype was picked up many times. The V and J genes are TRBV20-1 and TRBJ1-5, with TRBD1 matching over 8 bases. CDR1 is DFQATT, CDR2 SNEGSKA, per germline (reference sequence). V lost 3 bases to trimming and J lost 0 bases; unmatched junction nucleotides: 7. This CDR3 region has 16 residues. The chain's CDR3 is CSASSRTGNSNQPQHF. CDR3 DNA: TGCAGTGCTAGTTCCCGGACAGGGAATAGCAATCAGCCCCAGCATTTT.

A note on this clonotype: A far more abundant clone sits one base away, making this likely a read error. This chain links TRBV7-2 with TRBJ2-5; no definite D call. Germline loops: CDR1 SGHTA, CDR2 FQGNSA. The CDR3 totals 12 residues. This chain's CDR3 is CACRPTQETQYF. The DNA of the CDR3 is TGTGCCTGCAGACCGACCCAAGAGACCCAGTACTTC.

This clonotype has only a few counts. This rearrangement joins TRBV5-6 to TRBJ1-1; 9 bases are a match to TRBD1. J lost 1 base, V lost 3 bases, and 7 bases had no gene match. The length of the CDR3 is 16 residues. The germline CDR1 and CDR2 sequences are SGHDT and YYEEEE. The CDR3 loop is CASSSLQGARNTEAFF. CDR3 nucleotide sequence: TGTGCCAGCAGCTCGCTACAGGGGGCCCGGAACACTGAAGCTTTCTTT. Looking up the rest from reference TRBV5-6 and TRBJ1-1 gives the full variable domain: DAGVTQSPTHLIKTRGQQVTLRCSPKSGHDTVSWYQQALGQGPQFIFQYYEEEERQRGNFPDRFSGHQFPNYSSELNVNALLLGDSALYLCASSSLQGARNTEAFFGQGTRLTVV.

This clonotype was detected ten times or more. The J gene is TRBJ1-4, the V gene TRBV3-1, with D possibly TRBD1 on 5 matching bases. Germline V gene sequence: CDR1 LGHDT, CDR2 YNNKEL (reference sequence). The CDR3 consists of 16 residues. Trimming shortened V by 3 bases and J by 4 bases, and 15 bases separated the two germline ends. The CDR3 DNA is TGTGCCAGCAGCCATAGCCGGGGACCCCTTAATGAAAAACTGTTTTTT. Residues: CASSHSRGPLNEKLFF.

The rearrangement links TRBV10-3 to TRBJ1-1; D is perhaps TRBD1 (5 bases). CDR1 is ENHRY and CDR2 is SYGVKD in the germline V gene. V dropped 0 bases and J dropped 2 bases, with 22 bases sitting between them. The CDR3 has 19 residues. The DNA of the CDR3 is TGTGCCATCAGTGAGTCGGGTGGGGCGAGGGGAGCATTCAACACTGAAGCTTTCTTT. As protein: CAISESGGARGAFNTEAFF.

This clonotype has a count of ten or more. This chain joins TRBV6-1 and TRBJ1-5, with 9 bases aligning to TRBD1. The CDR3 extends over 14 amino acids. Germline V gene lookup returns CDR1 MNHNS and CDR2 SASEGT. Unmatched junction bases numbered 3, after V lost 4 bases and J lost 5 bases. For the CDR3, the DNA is TGTGCCAGCAGTGGTGGGACAGGGTATCAGCCCCAGCATTTT. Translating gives CASSGGTGYQPQHF.